What follows is one T cell receptor beta chain and its context. Its antigen is unidentified. Both 60 Vbeta primers and 13 Jbeta primers went into the PCR. Profiled with immunoSEQ multiplex PCR; TCRdb holds only in-frame clones, not every one. The table lists fewer than 65,000 clones, 73% of them singletons. This CDR3 has 14 residues. V lost 8 bases to trimming and J lost 4 bases; unmatched junction nucleotides: 11. The germline CDR1 and CDR2 sequences are MNHEY and SVGAGI. The source of the sample is a study of cytomegalovirus exposure and HLA in healthy donors. Study results and caveats: Within a later analysis, the majority of CMV-associated TCR beta chains appeared HLA-restricted. No immune exposure information besides CMV serostatus was available. One later analysis reportedly identified an Asian-associated ancestry cluster that showed fewer N-insertions than the roughly 640-donor mean. There was a cluster of highly shared sequence variants that was likely a sequencing artifact.

The TCR comes from a man aged 50-60 years in good health and CMV-seronegative. The rearrangement links TRBV6-5 to TRBJ2-7; 7 bases line up with TRBD2. The specimen sequenced was PBMCs. CDR3 coding DNA: TGTGCCAGCTCTAGCGGTGGGAGAGATTACGAGCAGTACTTC. It encodes CASSSGGRDYEQYF.